This T cell receptor (beta chain) was documented in a study of response to subunit inactivated influenza vaccine. Broader study findings: Authors proposed each seasonal influenza vaccination draws in few new T cells.

TCRdb itself ran the RT-PCR reads through MiXCR, one entry per CDR3 protein. The sample contains 300,000 to 350,000 distinct CDR3 sequences, approximately 23% of which appear only once. Germline CDR1 SGHRS, CDR2 YFSETQ. The CDR3 covers 15 residues. In its sample, this clonotype was seen many times. Its antigen is unidentified. The germline gene is not matched at one end of the junction; a read error may be the cause. Sequenced material: PBMCs from blood, taken approximately 20 months after vaccination. V is TRBV5-1 and J is TRBJ2-1, with D perhaps TRBD1 or TRBD2 (5 bases each). The sequence was collected from a man between 50 and 70 years old who received an inactivated influenza vaccine. The CDR3 is CASSLSGSSYNEQFF. The CDR3 DNA follows: TGTGCCAGCAGCTTGTCAGGGAGCTCCTACAATGAGCAGTTCTTC.